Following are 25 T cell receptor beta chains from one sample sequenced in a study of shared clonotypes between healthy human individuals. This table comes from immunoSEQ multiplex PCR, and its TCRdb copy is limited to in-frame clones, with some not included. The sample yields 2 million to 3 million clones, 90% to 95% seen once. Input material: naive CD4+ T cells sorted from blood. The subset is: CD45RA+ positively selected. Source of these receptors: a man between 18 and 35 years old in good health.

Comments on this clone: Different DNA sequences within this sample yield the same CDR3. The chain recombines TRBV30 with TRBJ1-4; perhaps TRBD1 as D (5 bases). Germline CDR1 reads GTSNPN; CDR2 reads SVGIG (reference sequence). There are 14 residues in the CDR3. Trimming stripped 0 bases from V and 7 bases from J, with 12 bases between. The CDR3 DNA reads TGTGCCTGGAGTGTACAGCAGGGAGTTGAAAAACTGTTTTTT. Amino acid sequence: CAWSVQQGVEKLFF.

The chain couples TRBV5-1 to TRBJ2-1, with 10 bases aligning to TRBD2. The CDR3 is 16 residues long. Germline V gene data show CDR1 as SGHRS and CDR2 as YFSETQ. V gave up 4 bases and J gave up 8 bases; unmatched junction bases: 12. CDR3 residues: CASSQLAGSSSDEQFF. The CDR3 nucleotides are TGCGCCAGCAGCCAACTAGCGGGGAGCTCCTCGGATGAGCAGTTCTTC.

CDR3 coding DNA: TGCGGCGGGCAGGAGGGCACGAACACTGAAGCTTTCTTT. This gives the protein CGGQEGTNTEAFF. The genes are TRBV29-1 and TRBJ1-1; no firm D call. The CDR3 has 13 amino acids. Germline lookup yields CDR1 SQVTM and CDR2 ANQGSEA.

CDR3 DNA sequence: TGTGCCAGCAGTCGCACGGGGACGGCCCCCCAGCATTTT. This translates into CASSRTGTAPQHF. The chain links TRBV28 to TRBJ1-5; tentatively, D is TRBD1 (5 bases). Germline CDR1 MDHEN, CDR2 SYDVKM. The CDR3 loop spans 13 amino acids. V was cut by 5 bases and J by 10 bases, with 15 bases left in between.

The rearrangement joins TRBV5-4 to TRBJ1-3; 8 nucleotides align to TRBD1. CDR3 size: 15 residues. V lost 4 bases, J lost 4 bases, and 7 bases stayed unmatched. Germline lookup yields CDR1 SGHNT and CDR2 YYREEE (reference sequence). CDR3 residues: CASSDRTGTGNTIYF. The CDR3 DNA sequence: TGTGCCAGCAGCGACAGGACAGGGACCGGAAACACCATATATTTT.

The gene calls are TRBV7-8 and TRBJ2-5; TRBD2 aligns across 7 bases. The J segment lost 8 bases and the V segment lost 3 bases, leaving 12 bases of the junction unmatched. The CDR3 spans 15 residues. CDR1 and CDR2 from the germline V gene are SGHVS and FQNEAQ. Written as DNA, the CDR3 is TGTGCCAGCAGCTTGGCTAGCGGCTTGGGGCGAACCCAGTACTTC. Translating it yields CASSLASGLGRTQYF.

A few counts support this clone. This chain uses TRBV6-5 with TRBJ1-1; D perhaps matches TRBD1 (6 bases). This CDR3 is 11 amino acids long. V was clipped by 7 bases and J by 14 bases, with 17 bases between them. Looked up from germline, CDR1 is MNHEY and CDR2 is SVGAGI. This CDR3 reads CASTQGPEHFF. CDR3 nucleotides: TGTGCCAGCACCCAGGGGCCCGAGCACTTCTTT.

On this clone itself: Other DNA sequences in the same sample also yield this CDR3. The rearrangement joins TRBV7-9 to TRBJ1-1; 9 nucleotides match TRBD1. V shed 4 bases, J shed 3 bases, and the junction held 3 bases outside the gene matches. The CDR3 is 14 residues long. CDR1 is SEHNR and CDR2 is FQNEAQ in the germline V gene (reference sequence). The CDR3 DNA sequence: TGTGCCAGCAGCTCTCGACAGGGGGACACTGAAGCTTTCTTT. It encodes CASSSRQGDTEAFF.

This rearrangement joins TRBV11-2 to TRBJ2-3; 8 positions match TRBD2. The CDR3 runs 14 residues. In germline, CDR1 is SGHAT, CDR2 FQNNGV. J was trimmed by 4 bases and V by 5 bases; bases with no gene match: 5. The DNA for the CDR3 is TGTGCCAGCAGCGGGACTAGTGGCGCAGATACGCAGTATTTT. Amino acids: CASSGTSGADTQYF.

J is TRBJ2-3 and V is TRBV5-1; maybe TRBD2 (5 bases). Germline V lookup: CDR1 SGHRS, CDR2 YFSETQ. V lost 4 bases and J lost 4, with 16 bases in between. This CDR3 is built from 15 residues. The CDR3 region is CASSPQTPGADTQYF. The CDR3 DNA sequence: TGCGCCAGCAGCCCCCAGACCCCCGGGGCAGATACGCAGTATTTT.

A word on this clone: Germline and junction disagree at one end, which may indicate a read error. The CDR3 sequence is CASSLIRTGELFF. The CDR3 region has the DNA TGTGCTAGCAGCTTGATTCGCACCGGGGAGCTGTTTTTT. The chain couples TRBV7-7 to TRBJ2-2; the D is unclear. Germline assignment: CDR1 SSHAT and CDR2 FNYEAQ (reference sequence). This CDR3 comprises 13 residues.

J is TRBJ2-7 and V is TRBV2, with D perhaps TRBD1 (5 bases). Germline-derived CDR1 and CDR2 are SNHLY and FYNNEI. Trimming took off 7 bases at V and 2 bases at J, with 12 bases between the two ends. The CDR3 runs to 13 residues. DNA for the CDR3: TGTGCCAGCAATGCTGACAGAGCCTACGAGCAGTACTTC. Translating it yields CASNADRAYEQYF.

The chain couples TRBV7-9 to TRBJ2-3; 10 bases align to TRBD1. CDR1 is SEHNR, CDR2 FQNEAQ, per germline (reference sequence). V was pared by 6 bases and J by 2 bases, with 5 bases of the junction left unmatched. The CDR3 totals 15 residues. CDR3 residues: CASSQTGGPTDTQYF. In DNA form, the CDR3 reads TGTGCCAGCAGTCAGACAGGGGGCCCCACAGATACGCAGTATTTT.

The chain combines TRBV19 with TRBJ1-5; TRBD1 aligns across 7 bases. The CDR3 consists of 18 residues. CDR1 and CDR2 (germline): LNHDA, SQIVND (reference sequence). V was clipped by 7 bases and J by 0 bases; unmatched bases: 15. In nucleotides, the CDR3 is TGTGCCAGTAAAAAGCAGCAAACAGGGGCTGATAGCAATCAGCCCCAGCATTTT. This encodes CASKKQQTGADSNQPQHF.

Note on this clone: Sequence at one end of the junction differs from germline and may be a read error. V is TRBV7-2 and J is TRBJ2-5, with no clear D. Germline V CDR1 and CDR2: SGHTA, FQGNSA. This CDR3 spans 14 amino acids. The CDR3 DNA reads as TGTGCCAGCAGCCCCGCGAGCAACCAAGAGGCCCAGTACTTC. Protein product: CASSPASNQEAQYF.

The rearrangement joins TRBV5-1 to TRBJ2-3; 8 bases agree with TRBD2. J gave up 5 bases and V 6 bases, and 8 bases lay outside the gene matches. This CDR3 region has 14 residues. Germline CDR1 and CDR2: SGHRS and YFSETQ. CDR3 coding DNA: TGCGCCAGCAAGGCGGGGGGTTTGGGAGATACGCAGTATTTT. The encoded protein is CASKAGGLGDTQYF.

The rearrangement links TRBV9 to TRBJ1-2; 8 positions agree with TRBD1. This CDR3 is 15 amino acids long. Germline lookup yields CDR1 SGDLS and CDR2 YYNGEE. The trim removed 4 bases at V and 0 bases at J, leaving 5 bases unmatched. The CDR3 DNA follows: TGTGCCAGCAGCCCTTGGACAGGGACTAACTATGGCTACACCTTC. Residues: CASSPWTGTNYGYTF.

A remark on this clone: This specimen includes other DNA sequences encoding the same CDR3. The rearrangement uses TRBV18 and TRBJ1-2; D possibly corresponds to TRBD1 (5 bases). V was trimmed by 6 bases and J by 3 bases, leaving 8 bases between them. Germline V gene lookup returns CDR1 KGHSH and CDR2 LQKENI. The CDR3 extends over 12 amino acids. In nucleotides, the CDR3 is TGTGCCAGCTCCCCGGGGGACTATGGCTACACCTTC. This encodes CASSPGDYGYTF.

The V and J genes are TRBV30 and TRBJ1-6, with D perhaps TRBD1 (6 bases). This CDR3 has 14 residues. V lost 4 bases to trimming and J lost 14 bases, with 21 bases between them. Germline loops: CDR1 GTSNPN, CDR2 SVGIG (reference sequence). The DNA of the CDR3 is TGTGCCTGGAACACGGGGCAGGGGATCAGAACCCTCCACTTT. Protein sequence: CAWNTGQGIRTLHF. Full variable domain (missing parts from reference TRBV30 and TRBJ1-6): SQTIHQWPATLVQPVGSPLSLECTVEGTSNPNLYWYRQAAGRGLQLLFYSVGIGQISSEVPQNLSASRPQDRQFILSSKKLLLSDSGFYLCAWNTGQGIRTLHFGNGTRLTVT.

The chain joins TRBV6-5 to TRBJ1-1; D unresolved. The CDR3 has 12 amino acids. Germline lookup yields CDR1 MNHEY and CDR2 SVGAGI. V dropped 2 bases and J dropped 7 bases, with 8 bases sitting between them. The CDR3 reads CASSYQRGEAFF. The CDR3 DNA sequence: TGTGCCAGCAGTTACCAACGGGGTGAAGCTTTCTTT.

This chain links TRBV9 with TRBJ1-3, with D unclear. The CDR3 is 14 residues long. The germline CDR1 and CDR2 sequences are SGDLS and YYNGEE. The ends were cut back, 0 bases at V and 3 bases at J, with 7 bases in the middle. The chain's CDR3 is CASSVGSVGNTIYF. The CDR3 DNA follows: TGTGCCAGCAGCGTAGGTTCAGTTGGAAACACCATATATTTT. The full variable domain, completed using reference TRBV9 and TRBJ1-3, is DSGVTQTPKHLITATGQRVTLRCSPRSGDLSVYWYQQSLDQGLQFLIQYYNGEERAKGNILERFSAQQFPDLHSELNLSSLELGDSALYFCASSVGSVGNTIYFGEGSWLTVV.

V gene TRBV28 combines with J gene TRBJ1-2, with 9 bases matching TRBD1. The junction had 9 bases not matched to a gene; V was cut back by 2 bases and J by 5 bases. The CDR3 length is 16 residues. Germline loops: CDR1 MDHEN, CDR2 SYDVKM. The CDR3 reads CASSLEAGTGRYGYTF. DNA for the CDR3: TGTGCCAGCAGTTTAGAGGCCGGGACAGGGAGGTATGGCTACACCTTC.

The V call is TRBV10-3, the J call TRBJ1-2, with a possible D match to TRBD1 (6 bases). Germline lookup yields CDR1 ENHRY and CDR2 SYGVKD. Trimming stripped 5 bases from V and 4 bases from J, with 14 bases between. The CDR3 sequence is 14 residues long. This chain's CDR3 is CAISSQGIGYGYTF. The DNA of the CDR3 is TGTGCCATCAGTTCACAGGGTATCGGCTATGGCTACACCTTC.

The CDR3 region is CASSLSPQGSYGYTF. In nucleotides, the CDR3 is TGTGCCAGCAGCTTAAGCCCCCAGGGGTCTTATGGCTACACCTTC. The rearrangement joins TRBV7-9 to TRBJ1-2; the D gene is possibly TRBD1 (6 bases). V was clipped by 2 bases and J by 5 bases, with 15 bases between them. The germline gives CDR1 SEHNR, CDR2 FQNEAQ (reference sequence). The CDR3 is 15 residues long.

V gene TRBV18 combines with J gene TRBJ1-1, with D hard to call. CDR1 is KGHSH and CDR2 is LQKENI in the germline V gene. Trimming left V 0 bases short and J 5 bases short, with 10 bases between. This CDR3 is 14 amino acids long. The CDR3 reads CASSPPWGGTEAFF. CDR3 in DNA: TGTGCCAGCTCACCACCTTGGGGAGGGACTGAAGCTTTCTTT. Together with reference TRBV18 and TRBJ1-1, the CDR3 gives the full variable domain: NAGVMQNPRHLVRRRGQEARLRCSPMKGHSHVYWYRQLPEEGLKFMVYLQKENIIDESGMPKERFSAEFPKEGPSILRIQQVVRGDSAAYFCASSPPWGGTEAFFGQGTRLTVV.